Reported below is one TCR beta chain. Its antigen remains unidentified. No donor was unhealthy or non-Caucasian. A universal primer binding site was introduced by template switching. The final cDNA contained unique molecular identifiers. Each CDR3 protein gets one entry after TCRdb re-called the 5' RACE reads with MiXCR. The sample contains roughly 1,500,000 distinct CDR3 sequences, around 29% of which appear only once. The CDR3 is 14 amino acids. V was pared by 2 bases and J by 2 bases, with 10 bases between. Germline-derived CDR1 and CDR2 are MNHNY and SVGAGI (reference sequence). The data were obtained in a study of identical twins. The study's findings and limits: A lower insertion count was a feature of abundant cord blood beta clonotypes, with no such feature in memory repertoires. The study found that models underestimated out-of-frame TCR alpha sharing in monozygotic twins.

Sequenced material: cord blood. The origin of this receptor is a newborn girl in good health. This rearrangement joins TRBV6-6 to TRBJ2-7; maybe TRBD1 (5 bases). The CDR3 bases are TGTGCCAGCAGTTACGGGGCGGCGACCTACGAGCAGTACTTC. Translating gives CASSYGAATYEQYF.